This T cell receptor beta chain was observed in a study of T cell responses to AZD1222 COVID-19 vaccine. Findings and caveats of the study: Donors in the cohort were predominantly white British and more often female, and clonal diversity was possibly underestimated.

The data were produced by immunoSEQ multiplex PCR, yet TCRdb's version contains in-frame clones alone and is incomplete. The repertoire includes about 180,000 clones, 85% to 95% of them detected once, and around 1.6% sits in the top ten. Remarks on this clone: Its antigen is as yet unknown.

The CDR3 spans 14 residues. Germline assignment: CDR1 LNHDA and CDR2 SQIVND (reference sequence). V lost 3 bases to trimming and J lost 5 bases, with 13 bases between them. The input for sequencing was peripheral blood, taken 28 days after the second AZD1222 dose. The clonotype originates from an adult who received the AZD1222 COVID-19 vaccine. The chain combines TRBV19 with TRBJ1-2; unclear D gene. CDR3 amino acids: CASSIYQTGYGYTF. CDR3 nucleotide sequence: TGTGCCAGTAGTATTTATCAGACCGGATATGGCTACACCTTC.